One and the same sample provided the 25 T cell receptor beta chains below, sequenced in a study of T cell responses to AZD1222 COVID-19 vaccine. Assay: immunoSEQ multiplex PCR; the TCRdb copy retains only in-frame clones and omits some. The sample records 95,000 to 150,000 clones, around 88% being singletons. Material: peripheral blood, obtained on day 0 of MenACWY control vaccination. The receptors here all came from an adult in good health.

The chain has TRBV19 and TRBJ1-1, with D hard to call. Looked up from germline, CDR1 is LNHDA and CDR2 is SQIVND (reference sequence). The CDR3 runs to 13 residues. V lost 8 bases, J lost 0 bases, and 10 bases lay in between. CDR3 amino acids: CASSRLLNTEAFF. The CDR3 DNA is TGTGCCAGTTCCCGATTATTGAACACTGAAGCTTTCTTT.

This clone was recorded once. The chain combines TRBV11-1 with TRBJ2-1; 10 bases are a match to TRBD1. Germline trimming cut 5 bases from V and 6 bases from J; bases unmatched to any gene: 7. The CDR3 has 15 residues. Germline V lookup: CDR1 SGHAT, CDR2 FQDESV (reference sequence). The CDR3 loop reads CASSGRDRGFNEQFF. CDR3 sequence (DNA): TGTGCCAGCAGCGGTCGGGACAGGGGTTTCAATGAGCAGTTCTTC.

The chain carries TRBV21-1 and TRBJ1-2. TRBV21-1 is marked as a pseudogene. The CDR3 totals 15 residues. The CDR3 sequence: CASSKWDASNYGYTF. DNA of the CDR3: TGTGCCAGCAGCAAATGGGACGCTAGTAACTATGGCTACACCTTC.

This clone was seen once. This rearrangement joins TRBV7-8 to TRBJ1-2; possibly TRBD1 for D (6 bases). The CDR3 totals 12 residues. CDR1 is SGHVS and CDR2 is FQNEAQ in the germline V gene. V was trimmed by 4 bases and J by 4 bases, leaving 7 bases between them. Here the CDR3 DNA reads TGTGCCAGCAGCTCGGACAGCTATGGCTACACCTTC. Its translation: CASSSDSYGYTF.

This chain uses TRBV7-3 with TRBJ2-2; D assignment may be TRBD1 or TRBD2 (6 bases each). The CDR3 covers 13 residues. The germline V gene has CDR1 SGHTA and CDR2 FQGTGA. Trimming took 5 bases from V and 4 from J, leaving 8 bases between them. The CDR3 protein is CASSRGRTGELFF. DNA of the CDR3: TGTGCCAGCAGCCGGGGGCGCACCGGGGAGCTGTTTTTT.

The rearrangement joins TRBV5-5 to TRBJ1-1; perhaps TRBD1 as D (6 bases). The ends were cut back, 0 bases at V and 0 bases at J, with 12 bases in the middle. Looked up from germline, CDR1 is SGHKS and CDR2 is YYEKEE (reference sequence). The CDR3 has 16 residues. The CDR3 nucleotides read TGTGCCAGCAGCTTGGGGGATTGGGGGCTGAACACTGAAGCTTTCTTT. Translated: CASSLGDWGLNTEAFF.

This clone was seen only once. This sequence joins TRBV21-1 and TRBJ1-3; TRBD1, the table's D call, was not compared with the DNA. TRBV21-1 is a pseudogene locus. CDR3 length: 15 amino acids. The CDR3 region is CASLQGRRSGNTIYF. In nucleotides, the CDR3 is TGTGCCAGCTTACAGGGGAGGAGGTCTGGAAACACCATATATTTT.

The rearrangement joins TRBV19 to TRBJ2-6; the D gene is possibly TRBD1 (6 bases). CDR3 length: 17 residues. Germline CDR1 and CDR2: LNHDA and SQIVND (reference sequence). Trimming removed 10 bases from V and 0 bases from J, with 19 bases in between. CDR3: CATSYGTLLSGANVLTF. The DNA of the CDR3 is TGTGCCACCTCATACGGGACATTACTCTCTGGGGCCAACGTCCTGACTTTC.

The V call is TRBV11-3, the J call TRBJ1-2; 9 bases agree with TRBD1. In germline, CDR1 is SGHNT, CDR2 YENEEA. After removal of 5 bases from V and 2 bases from J, the junction contained 6 bases not matched to a gene. The CDR3 runs 15 residues. The CDR3 DNA follows: TGTGCCAGCAGCCCGGGACAGGGTTTGAACTATGGCTACACCTTC. This sequence encodes CASSPGQGLNYGYTF.

This clone was recorded a few times. The chain joins TRBV30 to TRBJ2-5; D call uncertain. In germline, CDR1 is GTSNPN, CDR2 SVGIG (reference sequence). The CDR3 extends over 13 amino acids. With 6 bases removed from V and 5 bases from J, the gap between germline ends came to 16 bases. The CDR3 DNA follows: TGTGCCTGCCCAAAGGATAACGGGGAGACCCAGTACTTC. Translated, it gives CACPKDNGETQYF.

The chain joins TRBV19 to TRBJ2-2; tentatively, D is TRBD2 (6 bases). The CDR3 is made up of 15 amino acids. Per the germline V gene, CDR1 is LNHDA and CDR2 is SQIVND (reference sequence). Trimming pared 2 bases from V and 9 bases from J, leaving 16 bases between. The CDR3 loop reads CASSILPGVGRELFF. CDR3 nucleotides: TGTGCCAGTAGTATACTTCCGGGAGTGGGGCGGGAGCTGTTTTTT.

The CDR3 sequence: CASSYHSSGSLYEQYF. The CDR3 bases are TGTGCCAGCAGTTACCATTCTAGCGGGAGTTTGTACGAGCAGTACTTC. This chain joins TRBV6-2 or TRBV6-3 and TRBJ2-7; 10 bases map to TRBD2. V trimming: 2 bases; J trimming: 4 bases; junction bases outside the gene matches: 8. The CDR3 runs 16 residues. Germline lookup yields CDR1 MNHEY and CDR2 SVGEGT.

This clone is a singleton in its sample. The chain links TRBV10-3 to TRBJ2-1, with D possibly being TRBD2 (6 bases). V was clipped by 10 bases and J by 3 bases, with 16 bases between them. CDR3 length: 14 residues. The germline V gene encodes CDR1 ENHRY and CDR2 SYGVKD. CDR3 region: CATNRDFNYNEQFF. In DNA form, the CDR3 reads TGTGCCACCAACCGGGACTTCAACTACAATGAGCAGTTCTTC.

The chain employs TRBV3-1 (or the pseudogene TRBV3-2) and TRBJ2-1, with 12 bases that match TRBD2. Per germline, CDR1 LGHDT and CDR2 YNNKEL (reference sequence). This CDR3 comprises 19 residues. V gave up 1 base and J gave up 0 bases; unmatched junction bases: 7. CDR3 loop: CASSQGILAGGPSYNEQFF. CDR3 DNA: TGTGCCAGCAGCCAAGGGATACTAGCGGGAGGTCCCTCCTACAATGAGCAGTTCTTC.

The gene calls are TRBV6-5 and TRBJ1-3, with D unresolved. This CDR3 contains 15 residues. The V gene's germline CDR1 is MNHEY and CDR2 SVGAGI. Trimming shortened V by 8 bases and J by 3 bases, and 17 bases separated the two germline ends. The CDR3 spells CASADDSGGGNTIYF. CDR3 in DNA: TGTGCCAGCGCTGACGACTCCGGAGGTGGAAACACCATATATTTT.

This chain links TRBV11-2 with TRBJ2-1; 7 bases map to TRBD2. This CDR3 contains 15 residues. Germline assignment: CDR1 SGHAT and CDR2 FQNNGV. The J segment lost 0 bases and the V segment lost 3 bases, leaving 2 bases of the junction unmatched. CDR3 region: CASSLGGSSYNEQFF. The CDR3 region has the DNA TGTGCCAGCAGCTTGGGCGGGAGCTCCTACAATGAGCAGTTCTTC.

V usage is TRBV5-8 and J usage is TRBJ1-1; D is perhaps TRBD1 (5 bases). Germline loops: CDR1 SGHTS, CDR2 YDEGEE. This CDR3 region has 16 residues. Trimming shortened V by 3 bases and J by 1 base, and 16 bases separated the two germline ends. The CDR3 spells CASSSGLTAQNTEAFF. The CDR3 bases are TGTGCCAGCAGCTCGGGGCTTACGGCCCAGAACACTGAAGCTTTCTTT.

The table lists this clone with a count of one. The chain recombines TRBV7-3 with TRBJ2-1, with a possible D match to TRBD2 (6 bases). CDR3 size: 13 residues. Trimming pared 5 bases from V and 5 bases from J, leaving 10 bases between. CDR1 is SGHTA, CDR2 FQGTGA, per germline. In nucleotides, the CDR3 is TGTGCCAGCAGCAAAGAGCGGGACAATGAGCAGTTCTTC. It yields the protein CASSKERDNEQFF.

This rearrangement joins TRBV9 to TRBJ1-4; 10 positions match TRBD1. There are 16 residues in the CDR3. V shed 4 bases, J shed 6 bases, and the junction held 9 bases outside the gene matches. Looked up from germline, CDR1 is SGDLS and CDR2 is YYNGEE. The CDR3 loop is CASSPRTGGKDEKLFF. The CDR3 DNA reads TGTGCCAGCAGCCCTCGGACAGGGGGAAAGGATGAAAAACTGTTTTTT.

Concerning this clone: This specimen includes other DNA sequences encoding the same CDR3. The rearrangement links TRBV11-3 to TRBJ1-3; D is possibly TRBD1 (5 bases). The CDR3 runs 14 residues. Trimming removed 4 bases at V and 1 base at J, with 8 bases between. Germline V CDR1 and CDR2: SGHNT, YENEEA. CDR3 amino acids: CASSSGGSGNTIYF. CDR3 DNA sequence: TGTGCCAGCAGCTCCGGGGGGTCTGGAAACACCATATATTTT.

V gene TRBV10-3 combines with J gene TRBJ2-1, with 9 bases matching TRBD1. The ends lost 8 bases at V and 10 bases at J; junction bases unmatched: 18. The CDR3 consists of 16 residues. The V gene's germline CDR1 is ENHRY and CDR2 SYGVKD. CDR3 sequence: CAIGPRQGVTRGEQFF. The CDR3 bases are TGTGCCATCGGTCCGAGACAGGGGGTAACTAGAGGGGAGCAGTTCTTC.

The chain has TRBV7-9 and TRBJ2-1, with TRBD2 as a possible D gene (5 bases). V dropped 1 base and J dropped 7 bases, with 11 bases sitting between them. The CDR3 is 14 residues long. The germline V gene encodes CDR1 SEHNR and CDR2 FQNEAQ (reference sequence). CDR3 sequence: CASSLGVSGNEQFF. The DNA of the CDR3 is TGTGCCAGCAGCTTAGGTGTTTCGGGGAATGAGCAGTTCTTC.

This chain uses TRBV5-1 with TRBJ2-3, with TRBD2 identical over 9 bases. The CDR3 runs to 15 residues. The germline V gene has CDR1 SGHRS and CDR2 YFSETQ. Trimming took 5 bases from V and 1 from J; bases not matched to a gene: 5. The CDR3 loop is CASRAGTSRTDTQYF. The CDR3 DNA reads TGCGCCAGCAGGGCCGGGACTAGCCGCACAGATACGCAGTATTTT.

The V gene is TRBV7-2, the J gene TRBJ2-2, with 7 bases fitting TRBD1. With V trimmed by 6 bases and J by 0 bases, 10 bases remained unmatched. CDR3 length equals 17 residues. Germline lookup yields CDR1 SGHTA and CDR2 FQGNSA. The CDR3 coding sequence is TGTGCCAGCAGGCCATCCACCGGGACAGCGAACACCGGGGAGCTGTTTTTT. This encodes CASRPSTGTANTGELFF.

This rearrangement joins TRBV27 to TRBJ1-2; tentatively, D is TRBD1 (5 bases). Germline CDR1 MNHEY, CDR2 SMNVEV (reference sequence). The V gene lost 5 bases and the J gene lost 4 bases, with 17 bases spanning the gap. The length of the CDR3 is 15 residues. The CDR3 DNA reads as TGTGCCAGCAGTCCGGACGGGACGGGATTCTATGGCTACACCTTC. Its translation: CASSPDGTGFYGYTF.